This TCR beta chain was sequenced during a study of blood T cell repertoires in COVID-19. Trimming cost V 4 bases and J 0 bases; bases outside gene matches: 5. Germline V gene lookup returns CDR1 LNHDA and CDR2 SQIVND (reference sequence). The CDR3 spans 17 residues. Measured with immunoSEQ multiplex PCR; TCRdb has only the in-frame clones, and not every one. In the table there are about 310,000 clones, around 90% of which are singletons. V is TRBV19 and J is TRBJ1-3; 11 bases are shared with TRBD1. This TCR came from a man in his fifties or sixties with active or convalescent COVID-19. Sequenced: peripheral blood. The CDR3 region is CASSKGQGDFSGNTIYF. The CDR3 nucleotides are TGTGCCAGTAGTAAGGGACAGGGGGATTTCTCTGGAAACACCATATATTTT.